This T cell receptor beta chain came from a study of CD8+CD57+ T cells in acquired aplastic anemia. TCR beta VDJ and CDR3 profiles were obtained from a genomic DNA template. TCRdb independently ran MiXCR on the reads; one entry per CDR3 protein. There are a few hundred thousand distinct CDR3 sequences in the sample; about two thirds occur only once, and less than 4% lies in the top ten. CDR1 and CDR2 (germline): SGHVS, FNYEAQ. The CDR3 extends over 15 amino acids. Worth noting for this clonotype: One end of the junction fails to match germline, which may point to a read error.

The sequence came from a human donor in good health, serving as a control. The sample taken for sequencing was sorted CD4+, CD8+, or CD8+CD57+ T cells (not recorded which) from PBMCs. The chain employs TRBV7-6 and TRBJ1-5, with 9 bases that match TRBD1. CDR3 in amino acids: CASSTRQGDNSPHHF. The CDR3 DNA reads TGTGCCAGCAGCACGCGACAGGGGGACAATTCACCCCACCATTTT.